This TCR beta chain derives from a study of blood T cell repertoires in COVID-19. Study summary: Researchers got acute and convalescent COVID-19 samples from the United States, Italy and Spain. Sources were T cells, B-cell-depleted T cells, or PBMCs; the material itself was cDNA or gDNA.

There are 14 residues in the CDR3. Germline V CDR1 and CDR2: MDHEN, SYDVKM. V shed 7 bases and J shed 0 bases, with 10 bases lying between them. In the study's own analysis: The authors estimated nucleated cell counts from reference gene primer amplification. Profiling relied on immunoSEQ multiplex PCR, and the TCRdb table lists in-frame clones only, not all of them. V and J calls and clone size are given by that table; D and trimming were obtained from the DNA. The repertoire consists of under 250,000 clones, with approximately 86% occurring once and the leading ten covering around 1.5%. The gene calls are TRBV28 and TRBJ2-4; perhaps TRBD2 as D (6 bases). The sample comprised peripheral blood. The origin of this receptor is a woman aged 55-69 years who had recovered from COVID-19. The chain's CDR3 is CASKPGGAKNIQYF. For the CDR3, the DNA is TGTGCCAGCAAGCCCGGGGGAGCCAAAAACATTCAGTACTTC.